This entry is about one T cell receptor (beta chain). Clones were sequenced by immunoSEQ multiplex PCR, and TCRdb holds only the in-frame ones, with some missing. The sample shows around 49,000 clones, over 90% of them seen only once. Trimming took off 5 bases at V and 2 bases at J, with 16 bases between the two ends. The germline CDR1 and CDR2 sequences are SGHTA and FQGNSA. The CDR3 runs to 15 residues. This clonotype was sampled from a man aged 40-55 years with rheumatoid arthritis. The specimen sequenced was PBMCs. The chain couples TRBV7-2 to TRBJ2-7, with D perhaps matching TRBD1 (6 bases). CDR3 in DNA: TGTGCCAGCAGCCCGGACAGCCTTATTACCTACGAGCAGTACTTC. Translating it yields CASSPDSLITYEQYF.